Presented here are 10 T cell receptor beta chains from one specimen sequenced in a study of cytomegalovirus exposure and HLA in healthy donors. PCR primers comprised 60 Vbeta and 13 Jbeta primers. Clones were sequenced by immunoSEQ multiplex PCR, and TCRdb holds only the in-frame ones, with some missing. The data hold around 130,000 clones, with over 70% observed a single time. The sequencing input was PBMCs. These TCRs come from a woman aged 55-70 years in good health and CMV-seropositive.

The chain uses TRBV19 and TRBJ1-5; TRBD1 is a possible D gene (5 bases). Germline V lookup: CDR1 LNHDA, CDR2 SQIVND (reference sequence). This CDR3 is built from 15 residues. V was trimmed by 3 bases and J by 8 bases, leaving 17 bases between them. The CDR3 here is CASSIFRGSGEPQHF. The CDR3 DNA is TGTGCCAGTAGTATCTTCAGAGGATCGGGGGAGCCCCAGCATTTT. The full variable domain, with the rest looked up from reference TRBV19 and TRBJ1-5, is DGGITQSPKYLFRKEGQNVTLSCEQNLNHDAMYWYRQDPGQGLRLIYYSQIVNDFQKGDIAEGYSVSREKKESFPLTVTSAQKNPTAFYLCASSIFRGSGEPQHFGDGTRLSIL.

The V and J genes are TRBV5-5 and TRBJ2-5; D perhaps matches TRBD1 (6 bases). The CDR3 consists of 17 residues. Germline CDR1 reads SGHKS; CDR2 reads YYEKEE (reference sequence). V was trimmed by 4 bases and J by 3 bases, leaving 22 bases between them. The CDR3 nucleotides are TGTGCCAGCAGCCCGTCTGCTCACCAGGGGTTAGAAGAGACCCAGTACTTC. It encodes CASSPSAHQGLEETQYF. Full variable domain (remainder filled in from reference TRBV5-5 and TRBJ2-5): DAGVTQSPTHLIKTRGQQVTLRCSPISGHKSVSWYQQVLGQGPQFIFQYYEKEERGRGNFPDRFSARQFPNYSSELNVNALLLGDSALYLCASSPSAHQGLEETQYFGPGTRLLVL.

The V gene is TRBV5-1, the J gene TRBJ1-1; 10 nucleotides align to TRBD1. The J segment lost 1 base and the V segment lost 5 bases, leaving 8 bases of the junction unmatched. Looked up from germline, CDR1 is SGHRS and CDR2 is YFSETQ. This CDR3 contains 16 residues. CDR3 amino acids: CASRQTGGAGNTEAFF. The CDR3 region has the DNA TGCGCCAGCAGGCAGACAGGGGGCGCGGGGAACACTGAAGCTTTCTTT.

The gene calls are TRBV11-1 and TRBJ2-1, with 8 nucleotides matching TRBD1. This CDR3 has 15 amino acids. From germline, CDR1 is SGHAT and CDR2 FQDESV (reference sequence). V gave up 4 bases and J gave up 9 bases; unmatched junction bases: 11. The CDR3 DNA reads TGTGCCAGCAGCTCCCCCAGGGGGCTGGGGGGTGAGCAGTTCTTC. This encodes CASSSPRGLGGEQFF.

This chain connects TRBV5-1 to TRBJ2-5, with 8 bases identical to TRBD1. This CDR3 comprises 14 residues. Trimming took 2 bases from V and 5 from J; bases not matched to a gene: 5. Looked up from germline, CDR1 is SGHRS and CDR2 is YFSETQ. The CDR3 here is CASSFRDRQETQYF. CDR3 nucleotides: TGCGCCAGCAGCTTCCGGGACAGGCAGGAGACCCAGTACTTC.

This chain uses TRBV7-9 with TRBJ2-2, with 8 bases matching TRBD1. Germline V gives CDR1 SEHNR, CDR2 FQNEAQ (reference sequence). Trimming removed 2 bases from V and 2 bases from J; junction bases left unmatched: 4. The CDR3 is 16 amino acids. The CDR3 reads CASSLSGGGNTGELFF. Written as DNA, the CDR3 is TGTGCCAGCAGCTTATCAGGGGGCGGAAACACCGGGGAGCTGTTTTTT.

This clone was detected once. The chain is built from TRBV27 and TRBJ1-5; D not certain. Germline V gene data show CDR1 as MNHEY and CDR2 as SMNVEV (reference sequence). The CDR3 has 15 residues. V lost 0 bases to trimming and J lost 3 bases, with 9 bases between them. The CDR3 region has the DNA TGTGCCAGCAGTTTATCGGGGAGGGTCAATCAGCCCCAGCATTTT. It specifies CASSLSGRVNQPQHF.

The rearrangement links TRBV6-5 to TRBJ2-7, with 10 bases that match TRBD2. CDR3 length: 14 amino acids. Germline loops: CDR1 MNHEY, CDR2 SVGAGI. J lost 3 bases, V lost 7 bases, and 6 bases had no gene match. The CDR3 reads CASTLLAGSYEQYF. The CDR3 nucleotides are TGTGCCAGCACCCTACTAGCGGGGAGCTACGAGCAGTACTTC.

The CDR3 reads CASSPRTVNTEAFF. The CDR3 DNA sequence: TGCGCCAGCAGCCCGCGGACAGTGAACACTGAAGCTTTCTTT. This chain links TRBV5-1 with TRBJ1-1; a weak D match, TRBD1 (6 bases). Trimming removed 4 bases from V and 0 bases from J, with 10 bases in between. This CDR3 has 14 amino acids. Germline V gene data show CDR1 as SGHRS and CDR2 as YFSETQ.

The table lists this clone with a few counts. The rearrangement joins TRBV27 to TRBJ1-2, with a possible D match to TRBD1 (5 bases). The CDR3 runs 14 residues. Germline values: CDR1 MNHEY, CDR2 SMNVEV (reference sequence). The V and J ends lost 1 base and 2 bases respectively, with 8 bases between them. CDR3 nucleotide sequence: TGTGCCAGCAGTTTATATCCAGGGAACTATGGCTACACCTTC. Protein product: CASSLYPGNYGYTF.